Listed below are T cell receptor beta chains from one sample, sequenced in a study of shared clonotypes between healthy human individuals. Profiled with immunoSEQ multiplex PCR; TCRdb holds only in-frame clones, not every one. The data hold some 1.5 million clones, with about 98% observed a single time. Sequencing input: naive CD4+ T cells sorted from blood. These receptors came from a man aged 30-40 years in good health. CDR3s include the opening cysteine and the closing phenylalanine or tryptophan. A D gene is named only where the DNA matches it firmly.

v_call	j_call	d_call	cdr3_length	cdr3_aa
TRBV2	TRBJ2-1	-	12	CASITDSPEQFF
TRBV19	TRBJ2-7	-	14	CASSSPGVTYEQYF
TRBV10-1	TRBJ2-2	-	12	CASSYRTGELFF
TRBV25-1	TRBJ2-4	TRBD2	15	CASSEVAGNKNIQYF
TRBV27	TRBJ2-1	TRBD2	15	CASSFRLAGFNEQFF
TRBV14	TRBJ1-3	-	17	CASSQDYGSSSGNTIYF
TRBV10-1	TRBJ2-1	-	16	CASSESVTGAYNEQFF
TRBV9	TRBJ2-7	-	12	CASSPGVGEQYF
TRBV7-3	TRBJ1-1	-	13	CASSSEEWTEAFF
TRBV7-6	TRBJ2-1	TRBD2	15	CASSPTSGSYNEQFF
TRBV18	TRBJ2-5	TRBD1	13	CASSPRTGETQYF
TRBV19	TRBJ1-1	TRBD1	16	CASSIDLRQGATEAFF
TRBV6-1	TRBJ2-5	-	13	CASRGYGLETQYF
TRBV5-1	TRBJ2-5	TRBD2	14	CASSQAGRQETQYF
TRBV5-6	TRBJ2-7	-	13	CASSPTRTYEQYF
TRBV9	TRBJ1-2	-	14	CASSVALAPYGYTF
TRBV5-8	TRBJ2-2	-	16	CASTGYAGSATGELFF
TRBV5-1	TRBJ2-5	-	15	CASSLRRPEGETQYF